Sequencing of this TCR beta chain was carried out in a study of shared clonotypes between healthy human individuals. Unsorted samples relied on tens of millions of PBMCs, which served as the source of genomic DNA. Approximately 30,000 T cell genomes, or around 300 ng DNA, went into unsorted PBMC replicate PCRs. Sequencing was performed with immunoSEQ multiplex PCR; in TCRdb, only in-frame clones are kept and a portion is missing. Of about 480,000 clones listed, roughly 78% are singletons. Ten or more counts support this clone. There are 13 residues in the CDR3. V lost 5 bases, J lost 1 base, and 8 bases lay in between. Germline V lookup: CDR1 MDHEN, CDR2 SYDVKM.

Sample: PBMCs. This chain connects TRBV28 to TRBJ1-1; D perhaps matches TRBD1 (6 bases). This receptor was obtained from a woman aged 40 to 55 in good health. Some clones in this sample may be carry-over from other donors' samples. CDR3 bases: TGTGCCAGCAGTACGGGACAGAACACTGAAGCTTTCTTT. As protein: CASSTGQNTEAFF.